This entry is about one TCR beta chain. Ten or more counts support this clonotype. Which antigen it targets is not known. No much larger clone exists at a distance of one base, and base qualities are not known. This sample was included in a study of spatial heterogeneity in lung cancer (dated by TCRdb to about 2019). For the wider study: More beta-chain than alpha-chain transcripts were consistently detected, likely reflecting higher beta-chain transcript abundance. In the raw uncorrected reads, each unique combination of TCR and UMI appeared more than ten times on average. TCR alpha and beta repertoires were quantitatively compared across multiple tumor regions, matched nontumor lung and blood in non-small cell lung cancer. Nonsynonymous mutation counts, determined by whole-exome sequencing of tumor tissue, were related to features of the TCR repertoire. Both alpha and beta chains were TCR-sequenced in samples taken at surgery, namely 220 tumor regions, around 64 matched nontumor lung samples and about 54 PBMC samples. Paper-wide results and their limitations: Confirming at a functional level the hypothesis that regional TCRs recognize regional mutations was considered to require additional single-cell paired TCR alpha and beta sequencing. Ubiquitous expanded tumor TCRs showed up in blood more often at tumor resection than at routine follow-up.

The method behind the library was 5' RACE. Sequencing instrument: NextSeq 500. The TCR library protocol attached a unique molecular identifier to each TCR cDNA molecule to allow correction of PCR and sequencing errors. Under the source paper's analysis protocol: TCR identification, UMI-based error correction and CDR3 extraction were all carried out with Decombinator tools. Expanded TCRs were defined as those above a frequency of 2 per 1,000, corresponding to the top 1% of the tumor frequency distribution. Renyi diversity was calculated using the R vegan package after each repertoire was subsampled 100 times to 5,000 TCRs. CDR3 similarity networks were built from amino acid triplet string-kernel similarity, connecting CDR3s with pairwise similarity above 0.82. TCRdb reworked the public reads: Q25 trimming with fastp, MiXCR clone assembly, productive beta chains retained. All rows with the same CDR3 protein become a single entry with the most common DNA and genes. TCRdb, not the original authors, processed these V and J calls. Across this sample there are approximately 52,000 distinct CDR3 sequences, with less than 6% seen only once. 11% of the sample comes from the top ten.

Inclusive of the bounding cysteine and phenylalanine, the CDR3 is 16 residues long. CDR3 DNA only is kept here, 48 bases in frame from base 1. Trimmed from V: 4 bases; trimmed from J: 3 bases; junction bases lacking a gene match: 9. Sequences SGHTA (CDR1) and FQGTGA (CDR2) are obtained from the germline V gene. The time point label for this specimen denotes: sample taken at primary tumor resection. The donors were about 65 patients from the lung TRACERx cohort who had early-stage, untreated non-small cell lung cancer. Whole RNA extracted from tumor and nontumor lung tissue, or from cryopreserved PBMC samples, was used for TCR sequencing without cell sorting. Patients were selected for TCR sequencing only if sufficient RNA was available from at least two tumor regions.

The rearranged segments are TRBV7-3 and TRBJ2-3, with TRBD2 identical over 8 junction bases. The source was PBMCs, collected at surgery. The origin of this receptor is a male donor with early-stage non-small cell lung cancer. The CDR3 region: CASSSGTGGVTDTQYF. The nucleotide sequence reads as follows: TGTGCCAGCAGCTCAGGGACGGGAGGGGTTACAGATACGCAGTATTTT.